This T cell receptor beta chain emerged from a study of graft-versus-host responses after intestinal transplantation. Study information: Grafts that recipients had were multivisceral, liver-intestinal, or isolated intestinal transplants. The recipients all started with anti-thymocyte globulin induction and then took tacrolimus and steroids for about 3 years. Study findings and constraints: Recipient bone marrow held GvH clones, some seen earlier in ileum or blood. Elevated graft-versus-host to host-versus-graft clonal ratios in allografts were recorded for patients with graft-donor T cell macrochimerism.

The V gene's germline CDR1 is SGHDT and CDR2 YYEEEE. V was clipped by 2 bases and J by 4 bases; unmatched bases: 4. This CDR3 spans 15 amino acids. A note on this clone: Its antigen is undetermined.

Libraries were prepared by immunoSEQ multiplex PCR; TCRdb keeps only in-frame clonotypes and omits some of them. The table has roughly 97,000 clones, around 90% seen once; the top ten hold around 16%. This chain joins TRBV5-6 and TRBJ2-5; 11 bases map to TRBD2. The sequence was collected from a human patient who received an intestinal transplant, so some T cells may come from the graft donor. This sample comprised PBMCs, obtained about 450 days after intestinal transplant. The CDR3 DNA reads TGTGCCAGCAGCTTTAGCGGGGGGGCCGGAGAGACCCAGTACTTC. It encodes CASSFSGGAGETQYF. The whole variable domain, filled in from reference TRBV5-6 and TRBJ2-5, reads DAGVTQSPTHLIKTRGQQVTLRCSPKSGHDTVSWYQQALGQGPQFIFQYYEEEERQRGNFPDRFSGHQFPNYSSELNVNALLLGDSALYLCASSFSGGAGETQYFGPGTRLLVL.